One sample yielded the 21 T cell receptor beta chains listed below, sequenced in a study of CD8+ T cells in alopecia areata. TCR sequencing used cDNA made by reverse transcription of extracted RNA. Using immunoSEQ multiplex PCR, the repertoire was profiled, and TCRdb retains in-frame clones only, with some absent. In the table there are roughly 200,000 clones, 56% of which are singletons. Sequencing was carried out using CD8+ T cells sorted from blood. These receptor sequences come from a human donor in good health.

The chain employs TRBV7-7 and TRBJ2-5; no definite D call. V was cut by 5 bases and J by 0 bases, with 10 bases left in between. CDR1 is SSHAT, CDR2 FNYEAQ, per germline (reference sequence). The CDR3 runs to 14 residues. The CDR3 bases are TGTGCCAGCAGCACCCTAGGGTACCAAGAGACCCAGTACTTC. It codes for CASSTLGYQETQYF.

There are a few counts of this clone. V gene TRBV29-1 combines with J gene TRBJ2-7, with D perhaps TRBD1 or TRBD2 (5 bases each). Trimming stripped 6 bases from V and 5 bases from J, with 8 bases between. Germline CDR1 is SQVTM and CDR2 is ANQGSEA. This CDR3 spans 10 amino acids. CDR3 protein: CSVLGDEQYF. The CDR3 DNA reads TGCAGCGTGTTGGGGGACGAGCAGTACTTC.

The table lists this clone with a few counts. The rearrangement links TRBV10-2 to TRBJ2-1; D call uncertain. The CDR3 loop spans 11 amino acids. The V end was cut by 4 bases, the J end by 8 bases, with 6 bases between. Germline-derived CDR1 and CDR2 are WSHSY and SAAADI. The CDR3 loop reads CASSASDEQFF. In DNA, the CDR3 is TGCGCCAGCAGTGCCTCGGATGAGCAGTTCTTC.

The chain couples TRBV30 to TRBJ2-7; no clear D gene. V lost 0 bases, J lost 5 bases, and 8 bases lay in between. The CDR3 is made up of 12 amino acids. CDR1 is GTSNPN, CDR2 SVGIG, per germline (reference sequence). CDR3 DNA: TGTGCCTGGAGTGTCGGGTTGGACGAGCAGTACTTC. This translates into CAWSVGLDEQYF. Based on the CDR3 plus reference TRBV30 and TRBJ2-7, the full variable domain is SQTIHQWPATLVQPVGSPLSLECTVEGTSNPNLYWYRQAAGRGLQLLFYSVGIGQISSEVPQNLSASRPQDRQFILSSKKLLLSDSGFYLCAWSVGLDEQYFGPGTRLTVT.

The chain links TRBV4-1 to TRBJ2-3, with TRBD2 matching over 12 bases. From germline, CDR1 is MGHRA and CDR2 YSYEKL. This CDR3 region has 14 residues. Trimming took 2 bases from V and 10 from J; bases not matched to a gene: 4. The CDR3 loop is CASSQLLAGGPQYF. Here the CDR3 DNA reads TGCGCCAGCAGCCAACTCCTAGCGGGGGGGCCGCAGTATTTT.

Comment on this clone: The same CDR3 can be traced to other DNA sequences in this sample. The chain employs TRBV19 and TRBJ2-7; 8 positions match TRBD1. The trim removed 5 bases at V and 3 bases at J, leaving 3 bases unmatched. Germline values: CDR1 LNHDA, CDR2 SQIVND (reference sequence). The length of the CDR3 is 13 residues. Here the CDR3 reads CASSAGQDYEQYF. For the CDR3, the DNA is TGTGCCAGTAGTGCGGGACAGGACTACGAGCAGTACTTC.

The genes are TRBV27 and TRBJ2-1, with TRBD2 matching over 12 bases. CDR1 and CDR2 (germline): MNHEY, SMNVEV (reference sequence). The trim removed 2 bases at V and 4 bases at J, leaving 3 bases unmatched. This CDR3 is 16 amino acids long. Written as DNA, the CDR3 is TGTGCCAGCAGTTTACAAGGACTAGCGGGGTACAATGAGCAGTTCTTC. Amino acids: CASSLQGLAGYNEQFF.

The V gene is TRBV15, the J gene TRBJ2-7; no reliable D call. V lost 4 bases, J lost 6 bases, and 16 bases lay in between. The CDR3 is 14 residues long. The germline V gene encodes CDR1 LNHNV and CDR2 YYDKDF (reference sequence). CDR3 DNA: TGTGCCACCAGCACGTGGGCAGATCGTCGCGAGCAGTACTTC. Translation: CATSTWADRREQYF. The whole variable domain, remainder taken from reference TRBV15 and TRBJ2-7, is DAMVIQNPRYQVTQFGKPVTLSCSQTLNHNVMYWYQQKSSQAPKLLFHYYDKDFNNEADTPDNFQSRRPNTSFCFLDIRSPGLGDTAMYLCATSTWADRREQYFGPGTRLTVT.

The chain is built from TRBV4-2 and TRBJ1-1; D might be TRBD1 (6 bases). In germline, CDR1 is LGHNA, CDR2 YNFKEQ. Between the trimmed V and J ends, which lost 8 bases and 2 bases, there was a span of 9 bases. CDR3 size: 12 residues. The CDR3 loop is CASGDTNTEAFF. In DNA form, the CDR3 reads TGTGCCAGCGGGGACACCAACACTGAAGCTTTCTTT.

V is TRBV2 and J is TRBJ1-6, with a possible D match to TRBD1 (6 bases). From germline, CDR1 is SNHLY and CDR2 FYNNEI. The length of the CDR3 is 14 residues. With 5 bases removed from V and 10 bases from J, the gap between germline ends came to 15 bases. CDR3 bases: TGTGCCAGCAGTTTAACAGGGCCCAACTCACCCCTCCACTTT. Its translation is CASSLTGPNSPLHF.

V and J are TRBV9 and TRBJ2-6; the D gene is possibly TRBD2 (5 bases). Trimming pared 4 bases from V and 1 base from J, leaving 12 bases between. CDR3 length: 16 residues. The V gene's germline CDR1 is SGDLS and CDR2 YYNGEE. CDR3 bases: TGTGCCAGCAGCCCCGAGGGTGGATCTGGGGCCAACGTCCTGACTTTC. Its protein product is CASSPEGGSGANVLTF.

This chain connects TRBV5-6 to TRBJ2-1; no clear D. The germline V and J ends were trimmed by 4 bases and 0 bases, with 20 bases remaining between them. The CDR3 sequence is 18 residues long. CDR1 is SGHDT and CDR2 is YYEEEE in the germline V gene. The CDR3 sequence is CASSQLSLTLSSYNEQFF. CDR3 nucleotides: TGTGCCAGCAGCCAGCTCTCATTGACCCTGAGCTCCTACAATGAGCAGTTCTTC.

Only a few counts were recorded for this clone. The chain joins TRBV10-3 to TRBJ1-2, with 8 bases aligning to TRBD1. CDR3 length: 16 residues. Looked up from germline, CDR1 is ENHRY and CDR2 is SYGVKD. The junction had 14 bases not matched to a gene; V was cut back by 4 bases and J by 7 bases. This CDR3 reads CAISGKAGQGAGGYTF. The CDR3, as DNA: TGTGCCATCAGTGGCAAGGCGGGCCAGGGGGCAGGTGGCTACACCTTC.

The V gene is TRBV29-1, the J gene TRBJ2-7; TRBD1 matches 7 bases. Germline assignment: CDR1 SQVTM and CDR2 ANQGSEA. V shed 8 bases, J shed 3 bases, and the junction held 10 bases outside the gene matches. The CDR3 sequence is 13 residues long. CDR3 in amino acids: CSYIRDSDYEQYF. The CDR3 DNA sequence: TGCAGCTACATTAGGGACAGCGACTACGAGCAGTACTTC.

This clone has a handful of counts. Other DNA sequences in this specimen translate into the identical CDR3. The gene calls are TRBV29-1 and TRBJ2-3; no definite D call. In germline, CDR1 is SQVTM, CDR2 ANQGSEA. The CDR3 has 13 residues. Trimming shortened V by 2 bases and J by 0 bases, and 6 bases separated the two germline ends. The CDR3 loop is CSVESGSTDTQYF. The DNA of the CDR3 is TGCAGCGTTGAATCTGGGAGCACAGATACGCAGTATTTT.

In this sample, this clone turned up a few times. J is TRBJ2-7 and V is TRBV5-4, with 9 bases lining up with TRBD2. V gave up 0 bases and J gave up 6 bases; unmatched junction bases: 4. Germline V lookup: CDR1 SGHNT, CDR2 YYREEE (reference sequence). The CDR3 spans 14 residues. CDR3 amino acids: CASSLVSGGTEQYF. The CDR3 DNA reads TGTGCCAGCAGCTTGGTTAGCGGGGGAACCGAGCAGTACTTC.

The chain couples TRBV30 to TRBJ2-5, with 7 bases lining up with TRBD1. The CDR3 extends over 16 amino acids. Unmatched junction bases numbered 17, after V lost 2 bases and J lost 8 bases. Looked up from germline, CDR1 is GTSNPN and CDR2 is SVGIG (reference sequence). CDR3 sequence reads: CAWSRSPGQRQDTQYF. In DNA form, the CDR3 reads TGTGCCTGGAGTCGTAGCCCGGGACAGAGGCAGGACACCCAGTACTTC.

The V and J genes are TRBV23-1 and TRBJ2-5; the D call may be TRBD1 or TRBD2 (6 bases each). The end of the DNA aligns better with TRBJ2-7, so the J call may be wrong. TRBV23-1 is recorded as an ORF, its role being uncertain. CDR3 length: 13 amino acids. CDR3 DNA: TGCGCCAGCGTCGCGGGACATGACTACGAGCAGTACTTC. It is translated as CASVAGHDYEQYF.

The J gene is TRBJ2-2, the V gene TRBV2, with unresolved D. V lost 6 bases, J lost 8 bases, and 7 bases lay in between. From germline, CDR1 is SNHLY and CDR2 FYNNEI. CDR3 size: 11 residues. CDR3 loop: CASRASGELFF. DNA of the CDR3: TGTGCCAGCAGGGCCAGTGGGGAGCTGTTTTTT. The full variable domain, its missing parts supplied by reference TRBV2 and TRBJ2-2, is EPEVTQTPSHQVTQMGQEVILRCVPISNHLYFYWYRQILGQKVEFLVSFYNNEISEKSEIFDDQFSVERPDGSNFTLKIRSTKLEDSAMYFCASRASGELFFGEGSRLTVL.

Note on this clone: Other DNA sequences of this sample code for an identical CDR3. This chain uses TRBV29-1 with TRBJ1-2, with D possibly matching TRBD1 (5 bases). Germline V gives CDR1 SQVTM, CDR2 ANQGSEA. V lost 3 bases and J lost 4, with 6 bases in between. This CDR3 has 11 amino acids. CDR3 protein: CSVEGPYGYTF. The CDR3 bases are TGCAGCGTTGAGGGACCCTATGGCTACACCTTC.

J is TRBJ2-7 and V is TRBV11-2; 7 bases map to TRBD1. Germline V gene data show CDR1 as SGHAT and CDR2 as FQNNGV. The CDR3 consists of 14 residues. V gave up 4 bases and J gave up 2 bases; unmatched junction bases: 5. CDR3 sequence: CASSSDTGAYEQYF. CDR3 DNA: TGTGCCAGCAGCTCAGACACAGGGGCCTACGAGCAGTACTTC.